The source of this T cell receptor (beta chain) is a study of T cell responses to AZD1222 COVID-19 vaccine. TCRdb keeps only in-frame clones here, not all; method: immunoSEQ multiplex PCR. The data show some 130,000 clones, under 90% seen once. Trimming shortened V by 1 base and J by 7 bases, and 15 bases separated the two germline ends. Per germline, CDR1 SGHRS and CDR2 YFSETQ. The CDR3 sequence is 15 residues long. The chain combines TRBV5-1 with TRBJ1-5; tentatively, D is TRBD1 (5 bases). Sequenced here: peripheral blood, sampled on day 0 of AZD1222 vaccination. The sequence came from an adult in good health. This CDR3 reads CASSLIAGGGQPQHF. The DNA of the CDR3 is TGCGCCAGCAGCTTGATCGCGGGGGGTGGGCAGCCCCAGCATTTT.